This entry is about one T cell receptor (beta chain). No antigen is known for it. The length of the CDR3 is 14 residues. V gave up 6 bases and J gave up 2 bases, with 12 bases separating them. Per the germline V gene, CDR1 is KGHDR and CDR2 is SFDVKD. This entry belongs to a study of human T cells and chemical hapten exposure. General study findings and limits: Donors, who had alopecia, may show an immune response that differs from healthy people's.

TCRdb passed the RACE reads through MiXCR, listing each CDR3 protein once. Of about 380,000 distinct CDR3 sequences in the sample, around 4.8% were seen once. Documented time point: patch test 1, 2 weeks after DPC sensitization. Treatment noted: therapeutic diphenylcyclopropenone sensitization with weekly scalp DPC. The chain is built from TRBV24-1 and TRBJ2-5; tentative D call: TRBD1 (6 bases). Sequenced here: whole blood, sampled in connection with sensitization to the hapten diphenylcyclopropenone (DPC). The sequence was obtained from a woman aged 50 to 65 with alopecia areata. Some clones in this sample may be carry-over from other donors' samples. CDR3 amino acids: CATSSRGRQETQYF. The CDR3 DNA reads TGTGCCACCAGTTCCAGGGGTAGACAAGAGACCCAGTACTTC.